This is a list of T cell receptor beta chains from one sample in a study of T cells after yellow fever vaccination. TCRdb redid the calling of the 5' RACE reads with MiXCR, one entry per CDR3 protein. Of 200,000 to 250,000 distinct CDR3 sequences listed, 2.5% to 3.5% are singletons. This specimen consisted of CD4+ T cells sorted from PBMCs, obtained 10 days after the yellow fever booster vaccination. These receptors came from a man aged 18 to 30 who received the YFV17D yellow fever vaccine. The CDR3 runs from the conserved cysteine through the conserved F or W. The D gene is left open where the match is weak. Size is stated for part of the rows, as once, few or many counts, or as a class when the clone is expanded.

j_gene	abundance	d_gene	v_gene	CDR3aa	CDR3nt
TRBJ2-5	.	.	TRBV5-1	CASSLGSGARWETQYF	TGCGCCAGCAGCTTGGGGTCAGGGGCCAGGTGGGAGACCCAGTACTTC
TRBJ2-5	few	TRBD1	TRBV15	CATSRDYPGTGDETQYF	TGTGCCACCAGCAGAGATTATCCCGGGACAGGGGATGAGACCCAGTACTTC
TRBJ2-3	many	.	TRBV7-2	CASSIIATDTQYF	TGTGCCAGCAGCATTATAGCTACAGATACGCAGTATTTT
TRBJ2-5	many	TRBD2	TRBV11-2	CASSLVGEGGTQYF	TGTGCCAGCAGCTTAGTGGGGGAGGGAGGGACCCAGTACTTC
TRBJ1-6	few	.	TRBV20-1	CSASRDGNSPLHF	TGCAGTGCTAGTAGGGACGGGAATTCACCCCTCCACTTT
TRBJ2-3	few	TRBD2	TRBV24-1	CATSERGGVTDTQYF	TGTGCCACCAGTGAGCGGGGGGGCGTCACAGATACGCAGTATTTT
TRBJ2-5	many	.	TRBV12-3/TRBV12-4	CASRSRTSETQYF	TGTGCCAGCAGAAGTAGGACCAGCGAGACCCAGTACTTC
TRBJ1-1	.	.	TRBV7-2	CASSPGRTEAFF	TGTGCCAGCAGCCCAGGCCGTACTGAAGCTTTCTTT
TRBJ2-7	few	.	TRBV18	CASSPAWFGQAYEQYF	TGTGCCAGCTCACCCGCCTGGTTTGGACAAGCCTACGAGCAGTACTTC
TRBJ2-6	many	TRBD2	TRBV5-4	CASSPGGDGANVLTF	TGTGCCAGCAGCCCGGGGGGGGATGGGGCCAACGTCCTGACTTTC
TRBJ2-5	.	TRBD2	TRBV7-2	CASSKQLAGVGETQYF	TGTGCCAGCAGCAAGCAACTAGCGGGTGTGGGAGAGACCCAGTACTTC
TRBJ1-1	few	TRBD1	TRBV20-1	CSAIPRGQGTEAFF	TGCAGTGCTATACCCCGCGGACAGGGCACTGAAGCTTTCTTT
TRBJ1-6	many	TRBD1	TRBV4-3	CASSHYGQGNSPLHF	TGCGCCAGCAGCCATTACGGACAGGGGAATTCACCCCTCCACTTT
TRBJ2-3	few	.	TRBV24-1	CATSGGSTDTQYF	TGTGCCACCAGTGGCGGTAGCACAGATACGCAGTATTTT
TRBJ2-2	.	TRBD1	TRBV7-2	CASRRGRAANTGELFF	TGTGCCAGCAGAAGGGGGCGGGCCGCGAACACCGGGGAGCTGTTTTTT
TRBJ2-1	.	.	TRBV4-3	CASSQAVGPNYNEQFF	TGCGCCAGCAGCCAAGCAGTGGGGCCCAACTACAATGAGCAGTTCTTC
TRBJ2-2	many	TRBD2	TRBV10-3	CAISRLAGGLNTGELFF	TGTGCCATCAGCCGACTAGCGGGGGGCCTGAACACCGGGGAGCTGTTTTTT
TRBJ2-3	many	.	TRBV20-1	CSAILRTVNTDTQYF	TGCAGTGCTATCCTCCGGACAGTCAACACAGATACGCAGTATTTT
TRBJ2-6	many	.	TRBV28	CASSPGFSGANVLTF	TGTGCCAGCAGCCCCGGGTTCTCTGGGGCCAACGTCCTGACTTTC
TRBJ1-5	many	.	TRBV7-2	CASSSAGARPQHF	TGTGCCAGCAGCTCAGCGGGGGCACGGCCCCAGCATTTT
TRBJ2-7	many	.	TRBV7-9	CASSGNPGTAPYEQYF	TGTGCCAGCAGCGGAAACCCTGGGACGGCGCCCTACGAGCAGTACTTC
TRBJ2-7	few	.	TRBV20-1	CSARDGVAGYEQYF	TGCAGTGCTAGAGATGGGGTTGCTGGCTACGAGCAGTACTTC
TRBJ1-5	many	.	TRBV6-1	CASSEVGGTDQPQHF	TGTGCCAGCAGTGAAGTTGGGGGTACGGATCAGCCCCAGCATTTT
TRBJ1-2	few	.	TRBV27	CASSPRSEANYGYTF	TGTGCCAGCAGTCCCCGGTCAGAAGCTAACTATGGCTACACCTTC
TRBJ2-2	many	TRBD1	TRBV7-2	CASSSATGGVVGELFF	TGTGCCAGCAGCTCAGCGACAGGGGGTGTTGTCGGGGAGCTGTTTTTT
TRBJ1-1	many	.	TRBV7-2	CASRARGYTEAFF	TGTGCCAGCAGGGCCCGGGGGTACACTGAAGCTTTCTTT
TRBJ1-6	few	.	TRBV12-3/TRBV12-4	CASSPPGRWNSPLHF	TGTGCCAGCAGCCCTCCTGGTCGGTGGAATTCACCCCTCCACTTT
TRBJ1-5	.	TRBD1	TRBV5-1	CASSLGTGVRNQPQHF	TGCGCCAGCAGCTTGGGTACAGGGGTGAGGAATCAGCCCCAGCATTTT
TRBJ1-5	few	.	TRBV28	CASSPPRVQPQHF	TGTGCCAGCAGTCCCCCCAGGGTTCAGCCCCAGCATTTT
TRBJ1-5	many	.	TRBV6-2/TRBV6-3	CASSYSPGQPQHF	TGTGCCAGCAGTTACTCCCCCGGGCAGCCCCAGCATTTT
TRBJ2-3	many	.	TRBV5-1	CASSFQSTDTQYF	TGCGCCAGCAGCTTCCAGAGCACAGATACGCAGTATTTT
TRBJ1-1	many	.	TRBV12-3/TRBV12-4	CASRPSGAKNTEAFF	TGTGCCAGCAGACCATCGGGGGCGAAGAACACTGAAGCTTTCTTT
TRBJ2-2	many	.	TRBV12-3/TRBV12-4	CASKKGAGELFF	TGTGCCAGCAAAAAAGGGGCCGGGGAGCTGTTTTTT
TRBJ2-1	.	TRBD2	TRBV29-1	CSVAWRGGYNEQFF	TGCAGCGTTGCCTGGCGGGGGGGCTACAATGAGCAGTTCTTC
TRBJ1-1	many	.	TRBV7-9	CASSLVAGTEAFF	TGTGCCAGCAGCTTAGTCGCGGGCACTGAAGCTTTCTTT